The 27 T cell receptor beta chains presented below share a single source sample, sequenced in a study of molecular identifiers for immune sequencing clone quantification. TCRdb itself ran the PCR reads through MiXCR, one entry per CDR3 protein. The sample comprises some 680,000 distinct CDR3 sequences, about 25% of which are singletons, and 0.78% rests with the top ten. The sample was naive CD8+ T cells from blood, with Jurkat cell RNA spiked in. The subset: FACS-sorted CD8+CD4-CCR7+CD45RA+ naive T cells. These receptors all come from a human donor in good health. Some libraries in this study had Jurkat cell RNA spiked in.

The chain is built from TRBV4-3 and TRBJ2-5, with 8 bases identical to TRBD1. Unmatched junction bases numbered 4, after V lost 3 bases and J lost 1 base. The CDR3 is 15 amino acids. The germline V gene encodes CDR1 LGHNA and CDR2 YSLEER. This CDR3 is CASSHGTGLQETQYF. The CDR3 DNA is TGCGCCAGCAGCCACGGGACAGGACTCCAAGAGACCCAGTACTTC.

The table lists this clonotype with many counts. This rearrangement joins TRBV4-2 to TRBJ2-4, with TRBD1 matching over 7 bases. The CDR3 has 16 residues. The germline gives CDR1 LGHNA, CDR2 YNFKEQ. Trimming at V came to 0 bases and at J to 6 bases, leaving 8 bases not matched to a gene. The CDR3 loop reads CASSQDIGTVTNIQYF. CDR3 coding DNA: TGTGCCAGCAGCCAAGATATTGGGACAGTAACAAACATTCAGTACTTC.

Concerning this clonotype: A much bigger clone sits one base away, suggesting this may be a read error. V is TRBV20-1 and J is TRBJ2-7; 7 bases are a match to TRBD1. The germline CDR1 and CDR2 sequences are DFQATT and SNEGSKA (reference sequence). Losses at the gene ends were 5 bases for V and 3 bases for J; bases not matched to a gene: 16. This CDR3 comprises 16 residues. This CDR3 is CSALGPGGQASYEQYF. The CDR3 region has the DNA TGCAGTGCTCTAGGCCCGGGTGGACAGGCCAGCTACGAGCAGTACTTC.

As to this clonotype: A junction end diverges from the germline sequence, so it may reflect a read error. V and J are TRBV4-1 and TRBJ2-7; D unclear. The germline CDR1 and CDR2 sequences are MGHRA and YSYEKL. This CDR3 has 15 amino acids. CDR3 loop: CASSQESRSSHEQYF. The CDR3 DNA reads TGCGCCAGCAGCCAAGAGAGCCGAAGCTCCCACGAGCAGTACTTC.

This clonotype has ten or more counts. The CDR3 nucleotides read TGCAGTGCTGGAGGGGAGCTGAACACTGAAGCTTTCTTT. This gives the protein CSAGGELNTEAFF. J is TRBJ1-1 and V is TRBV20-1, with D possibly being TRBD1 (5 bases). V lost 5 bases, J lost 0 bases, and 10 bases lay in between. This CDR3 contains 13 residues. Germline V gene sequence: CDR1 DFQATT, CDR2 SNEGSKA (reference sequence).

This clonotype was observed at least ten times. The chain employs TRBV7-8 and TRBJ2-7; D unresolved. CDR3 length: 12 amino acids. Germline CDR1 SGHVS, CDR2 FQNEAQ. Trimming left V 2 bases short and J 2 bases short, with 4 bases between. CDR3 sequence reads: CASSLQPYEQYF. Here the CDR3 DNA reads TGTGCCAGCAGCTTACAGCCCTACGAGCAGTACTTC.

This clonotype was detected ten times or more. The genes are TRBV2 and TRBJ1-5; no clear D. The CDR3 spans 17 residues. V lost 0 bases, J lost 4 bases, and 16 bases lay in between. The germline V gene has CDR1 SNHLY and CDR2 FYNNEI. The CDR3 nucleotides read TGTGCCAGCAGTGAAGCTGCGGGTTTTACAGAGAATCAGCCCCAGCATTTT. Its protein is CASSEAAGFTENQPQHF.

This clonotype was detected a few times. The CDR3 DNA reads TGTGCCAGTAGTAGTCTAGCGACCAATGAGCAGTTCTTC. Translated, it gives CASSSLATNEQFF. This chain links TRBV19 with TRBJ2-1; weak D call: TRBD2 (6 bases). Trimming cost V 4 bases and J 6 bases, with 10 bases left between them. The germline gives CDR1 LNHDA, CDR2 SQIVND (reference sequence). CDR3 size: 13 residues.

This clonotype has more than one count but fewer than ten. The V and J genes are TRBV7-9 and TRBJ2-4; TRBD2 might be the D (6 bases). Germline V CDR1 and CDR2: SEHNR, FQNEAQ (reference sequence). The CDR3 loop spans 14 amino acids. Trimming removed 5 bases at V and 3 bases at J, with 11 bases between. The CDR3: CASSRVGGKNIQYF. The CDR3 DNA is TGTGCCAGCAGCAGGGTGGGGGGCAAAAACATTCAGTACTTC.

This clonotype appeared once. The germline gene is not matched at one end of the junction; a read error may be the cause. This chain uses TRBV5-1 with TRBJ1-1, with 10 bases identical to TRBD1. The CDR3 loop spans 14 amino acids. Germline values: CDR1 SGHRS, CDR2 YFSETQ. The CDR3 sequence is CTSSLGQGIAEAFF. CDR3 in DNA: TGCACCAGCAGCTTGGGACAGGGGATCGCTGAAGCTTTCTTT.

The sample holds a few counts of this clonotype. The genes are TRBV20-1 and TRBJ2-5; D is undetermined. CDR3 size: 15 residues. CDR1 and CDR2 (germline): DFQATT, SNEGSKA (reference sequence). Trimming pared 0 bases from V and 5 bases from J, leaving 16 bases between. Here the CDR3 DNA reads TGCAGTGCTAGAGATCCCAACTATAGTGAGGAGACCCAGTACTTC. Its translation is CSARDPNYSEETQYF.

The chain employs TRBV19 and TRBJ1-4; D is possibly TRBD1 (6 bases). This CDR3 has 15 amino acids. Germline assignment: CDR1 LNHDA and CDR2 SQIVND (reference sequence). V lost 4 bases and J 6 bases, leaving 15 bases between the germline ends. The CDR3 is CASSTEGEEDEKLFF. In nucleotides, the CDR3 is TGTGCCAGTAGTACCGAGGGGGAGGAGGATGAAAAACTGTTTTTT.

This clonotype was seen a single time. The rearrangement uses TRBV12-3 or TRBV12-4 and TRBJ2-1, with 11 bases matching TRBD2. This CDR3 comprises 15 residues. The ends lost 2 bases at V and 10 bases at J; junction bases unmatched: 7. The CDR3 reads CASSLIAGGVGEQFF. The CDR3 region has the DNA TGTGCCAGCAGTTTAATAGCGGGAGGGGTCGGAGAGCAGTTCTTC.

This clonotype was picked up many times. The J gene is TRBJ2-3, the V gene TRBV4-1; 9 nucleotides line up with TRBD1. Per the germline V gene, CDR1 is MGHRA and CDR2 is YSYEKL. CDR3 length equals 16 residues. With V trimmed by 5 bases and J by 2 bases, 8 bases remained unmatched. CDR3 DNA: TGCGCCAGCAGCGGACAGGGGAGGGCCGCCACAGATACGCAGTATTTT. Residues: CASSGQGRAATDTQYF.

CDR3 protein: CASSRIGLYGYTF. As DNA, the CDR3 is TGTGCCAGCAGCCGGATTGGGTTATATGGCTACACCTTC. The rearrangement joins TRBV3-1 to TRBJ1-2; D gene uncertain. This CDR3 comprises 13 residues. V lost 4 bases, J lost 5 bases, and 11 bases lay in between. CDR1 LGHDT and CDR2 YNNKEL come from the germline V gene (reference sequence).

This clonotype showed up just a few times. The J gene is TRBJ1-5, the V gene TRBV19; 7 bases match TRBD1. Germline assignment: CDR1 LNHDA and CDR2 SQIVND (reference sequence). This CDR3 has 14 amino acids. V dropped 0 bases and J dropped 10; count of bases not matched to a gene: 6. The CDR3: CASSIEGTAKPQHF. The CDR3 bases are TGTGCCAGTAGTATAGAGGGGACAGCTAAACCCCAGCATTTT.

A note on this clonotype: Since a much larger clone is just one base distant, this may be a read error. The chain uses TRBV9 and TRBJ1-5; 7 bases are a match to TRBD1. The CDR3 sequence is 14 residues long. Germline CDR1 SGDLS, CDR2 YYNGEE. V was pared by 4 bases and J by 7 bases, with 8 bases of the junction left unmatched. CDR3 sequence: CASSWGQGEQPQHF. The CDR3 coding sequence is TGTGCCAGCAGCTGGGGGCAGGGGGAACAGCCCCAGCATTTT.

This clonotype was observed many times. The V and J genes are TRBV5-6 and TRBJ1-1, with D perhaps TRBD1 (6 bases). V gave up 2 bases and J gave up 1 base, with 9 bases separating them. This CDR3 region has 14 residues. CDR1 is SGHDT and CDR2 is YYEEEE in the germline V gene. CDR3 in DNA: TGTGCCAGCAGCTTCGGGGGGCCGAACACTGAAGCTTTCTTT. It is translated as CASSFGGPNTEAFF.

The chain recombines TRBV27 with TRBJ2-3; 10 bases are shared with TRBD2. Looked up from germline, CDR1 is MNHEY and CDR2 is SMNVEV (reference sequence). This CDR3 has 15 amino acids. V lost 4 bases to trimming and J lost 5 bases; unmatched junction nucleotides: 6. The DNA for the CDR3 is TGTGCCAGCAGTTCTCTAGCGGGAGAGGGAGATACGCAGTATTTT. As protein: CASSSLAGEGDTQYF.

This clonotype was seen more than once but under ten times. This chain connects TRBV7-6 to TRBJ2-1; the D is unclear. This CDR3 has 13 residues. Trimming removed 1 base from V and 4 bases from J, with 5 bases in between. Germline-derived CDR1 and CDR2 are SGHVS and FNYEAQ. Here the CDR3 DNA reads TGTGCCAGCAGCTTAGAAAAGTACAATGAGCAGTTCTTC. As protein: CASSLEKYNEQFF.

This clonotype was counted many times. CDR3 nucleotide sequence: TGTGCCAGCACTCACGGGACGGACAATGAGCAGTTCTTC. Amino acid sequence: CASTHGTDNEQFF. The chain couples TRBV6-5 to TRBJ2-1, with D possibly being TRBD1 or TRBD2 (5 bases each). V was trimmed by 7 bases and J by 5 bases, leaving 12 bases between them. Germline V gene sequence: CDR1 MNHEY, CDR2 SVGAGI. The CDR3 has 13 amino acids.

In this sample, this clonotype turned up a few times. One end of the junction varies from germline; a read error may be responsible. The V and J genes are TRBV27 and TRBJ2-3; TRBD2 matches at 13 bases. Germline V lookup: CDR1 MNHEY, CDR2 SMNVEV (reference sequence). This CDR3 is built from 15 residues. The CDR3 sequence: CAGRRTSGRADTQYF. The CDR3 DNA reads TGTGCCGGCAGACGGACTAGCGGGAGAGCAGATACGCAGTATTTT.

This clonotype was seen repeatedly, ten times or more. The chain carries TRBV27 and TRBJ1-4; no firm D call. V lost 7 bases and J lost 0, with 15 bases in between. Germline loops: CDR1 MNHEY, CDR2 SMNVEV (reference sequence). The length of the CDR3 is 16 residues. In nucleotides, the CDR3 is TGTGCCAGCACCCCTTATGCGGGCGCAACTAATGAAAAACTGTTTTTT. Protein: CASTPYAGATNEKLFF.

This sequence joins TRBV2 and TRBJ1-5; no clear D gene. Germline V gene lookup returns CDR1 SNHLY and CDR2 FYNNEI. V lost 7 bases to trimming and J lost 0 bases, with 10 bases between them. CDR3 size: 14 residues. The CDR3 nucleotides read TGTGCCAGCAATAAAGCCCCTAGCAATCAGCCCCAGCATTTT. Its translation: CASNKAPSNQPQHF.

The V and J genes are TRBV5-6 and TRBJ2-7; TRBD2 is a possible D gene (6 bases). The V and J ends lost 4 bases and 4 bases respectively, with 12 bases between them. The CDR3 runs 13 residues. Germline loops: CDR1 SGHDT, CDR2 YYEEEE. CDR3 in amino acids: CASSATRGYEQYF. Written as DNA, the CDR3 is TGTGCCAGCAGCGCGACTAGAGGGTACGAGCAGTACTTC.

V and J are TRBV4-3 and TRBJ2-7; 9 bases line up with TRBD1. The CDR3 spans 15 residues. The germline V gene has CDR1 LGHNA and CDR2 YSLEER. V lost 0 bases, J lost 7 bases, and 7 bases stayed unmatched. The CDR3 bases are TGCGCCAGCAGCCAAGATGGGACAGGGTCGGGAGAGCAGTACTTC. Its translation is CASSQDGTGSGEQYF.

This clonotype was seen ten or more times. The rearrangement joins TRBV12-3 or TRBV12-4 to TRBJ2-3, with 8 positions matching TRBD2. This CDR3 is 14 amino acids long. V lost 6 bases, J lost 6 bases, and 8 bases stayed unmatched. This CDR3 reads CASSPTSGWDTQYF. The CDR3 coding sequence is TGTGCCAGCAGCCCCACTAGCGGCTGGGATACGCAGTATTTT.